What follows are 2 T cell receptor beta chains derived from one specimen sequenced in a study of response to subunit inactivated influenza vaccine. From the RT-PCR reads, TCRdb called clonotypes with MiXCR, one entry per CDR3 protein. The sample has over 300,000 distinct CDR3 sequences; just over 20% are singletons. Sequencing was performed on PBMCs from blood, taken 21 months after vaccination. These receptor sequences come from a man between 50 and 75 years old who received an inactivated influenza vaccine.

This clonotype showed up just a few times. This chain connects TRBV12-3 or TRBV12-4 to TRBJ2-1; D is undetermined. V was trimmed by 3 bases and J by 7 bases, leaving 16 bases between them. The CDR3 totals 15 residues. The CDR3 region has the DNA TGTGCCAGCAGTTTTGCCTTAGAACTTATAAATGAGCAGTTCTTC. It is translated as CASSFALELINEQFF.

DNA of the CDR3: TGTGCCAGCAGTCGACAACGTGGGACTAGCGGGACCTACGAGCAGTACTTC. This encodes CASSRQRGTSGTYEQYF. This chain uses TRBV12-3 or TRBV12-4 with TRBJ2-7; TRBD2 aligns across 13 bases. V lost 5 bases, J lost 2 bases, and 9 bases stayed unmatched. CDR3 length: 17 amino acids.